This T cell receptor (beta chain) derives from a study of OX40 agonist ivuxolimab in advanced cancers. With regard to the full study: Ivuxolimab was an agonistic, fully human IgG2 monoclonal antibody directed against OX40 (CD134), a costimulatory receptor. Intravenous ivuxolimab was administered to patients every 2 weeks at six dose levels: 0.01, 0.1, 0.3, 1.5, 3 and 10 mg/kg. Of the approximately 53 patients in dose escalation, about 19 had hepatocellular carcinoma, some 15 had melanoma, 9 had renal cell carcinoma and 9 had head and neck cancer. A male proportion of around 80% and a mean age of 60 years, ranging from about 20 to 80, were recorded for the dose-escalation cohort. Patients were allowed to have had prior anti-PD-1, anti-PD-L1 or anti-CTLA-4 therapy, and 40% to 45% of the dose-escalation patients had previously received checkpoint inhibitors. Partial responses were achieved by three dose-escalation patients, of whom one had hepatocellular carcinoma and two had cutaneous melanoma. The point of sequencing TCRbeta in the periphery was to test whether ivuxolimab changed TCR sequence diversity and drove clonal T-cell expansion. The paper covers the monotherapy dose-escalation part of the phase I ivuxolimab trial, which included N of about 56 patients. Results and caveats for the whole study, not just this receptor: Low levels of normalized T-cell clonal expansion were also seen in some nonresponding patients. Which antigens the clonally expanded peripheral T cells were specific for was not determined. Partial responders in the 0.1-3.0 mg/kg groups had among the lowest normalized peripheral clonal expansion, especially among CD8+ T cells. After ivuxolimab, expanded clones were on average more numerous among CD8+ T cells than among CD4+ T cells. At doses of 0.1 to 3.0 mg/kg, clonal expansion of both CD4+ and CD8+ T cells in blood was seen between baseline and week 6.

A remark on this clone: Which antigen it targets is not known. Base qualities were left out, and no much larger clone turns up one base away.

Patients with autoimmune disease history or receiving systemic immunosuppression were excluded from the trial. In every dose cohort, peripheral blood was drawn for TCR sequencing at baseline, cycle 4 day 1, and cycle 7 day 1. Samples were obtained from an open-label, multicenter, first-in-human phase I dose-escalation trial of ivuxolimab. The trial enrolled adults with locally advanced or metastatic head and neck squamous cell, hepatocellular, melanoma or renal cell carcinoma. Before TCR sequencing, CD4+ T cells and CD8+ T cells were sorted from peripheral blood as separate populations. For sequencing of the TCRbeta CDR3 region, genomic DNA was extracted from the sorted cells. TCRbeta CDR3 regions were sequenced using the immunoSEQ Assay. This immuneACCESS table, as held by TCRdb, lists in-frame sequences with V and J called but not all clones. Of the missing ones, under half trace to an unresolved V gene in checked studies; the others have no known cause. Here the sample has approximately 77,000 clones; roughly nine tenths occur a single time. The ten largest account for about 5% of the sample.

Cut back by 3 bases and 5 bases, the V and J ends lie 15 bases apart. The CDR3 sequence holds 15 residues, the cysteine and phenylalanine included. Left in the record is the CDR3 DNA by itself, 45 bases read in frame from the first base. CDR1 and CDR2 were assigned from the germline V gene as LGHNA and YNFKEQ. This sequence was found in an adult with an advanced solid tumor such as melanoma, head and neck, liver or kidney cancer. This receptor chain uses TRBV4-2 and TRBJ2-3; TRBD2 is a weak D gene call, 5 bases matching. Sample: CD4+ or CD8+ T cells sorted from blood, taken in a trial of the OX40 agonist ivuxolimab. The base sequence is TGTGCCAGCAGCCAGAGGACTGAGGGTCAAGATACGCAGTATTTT. This codes for CASSQRTEGQDTQYF.